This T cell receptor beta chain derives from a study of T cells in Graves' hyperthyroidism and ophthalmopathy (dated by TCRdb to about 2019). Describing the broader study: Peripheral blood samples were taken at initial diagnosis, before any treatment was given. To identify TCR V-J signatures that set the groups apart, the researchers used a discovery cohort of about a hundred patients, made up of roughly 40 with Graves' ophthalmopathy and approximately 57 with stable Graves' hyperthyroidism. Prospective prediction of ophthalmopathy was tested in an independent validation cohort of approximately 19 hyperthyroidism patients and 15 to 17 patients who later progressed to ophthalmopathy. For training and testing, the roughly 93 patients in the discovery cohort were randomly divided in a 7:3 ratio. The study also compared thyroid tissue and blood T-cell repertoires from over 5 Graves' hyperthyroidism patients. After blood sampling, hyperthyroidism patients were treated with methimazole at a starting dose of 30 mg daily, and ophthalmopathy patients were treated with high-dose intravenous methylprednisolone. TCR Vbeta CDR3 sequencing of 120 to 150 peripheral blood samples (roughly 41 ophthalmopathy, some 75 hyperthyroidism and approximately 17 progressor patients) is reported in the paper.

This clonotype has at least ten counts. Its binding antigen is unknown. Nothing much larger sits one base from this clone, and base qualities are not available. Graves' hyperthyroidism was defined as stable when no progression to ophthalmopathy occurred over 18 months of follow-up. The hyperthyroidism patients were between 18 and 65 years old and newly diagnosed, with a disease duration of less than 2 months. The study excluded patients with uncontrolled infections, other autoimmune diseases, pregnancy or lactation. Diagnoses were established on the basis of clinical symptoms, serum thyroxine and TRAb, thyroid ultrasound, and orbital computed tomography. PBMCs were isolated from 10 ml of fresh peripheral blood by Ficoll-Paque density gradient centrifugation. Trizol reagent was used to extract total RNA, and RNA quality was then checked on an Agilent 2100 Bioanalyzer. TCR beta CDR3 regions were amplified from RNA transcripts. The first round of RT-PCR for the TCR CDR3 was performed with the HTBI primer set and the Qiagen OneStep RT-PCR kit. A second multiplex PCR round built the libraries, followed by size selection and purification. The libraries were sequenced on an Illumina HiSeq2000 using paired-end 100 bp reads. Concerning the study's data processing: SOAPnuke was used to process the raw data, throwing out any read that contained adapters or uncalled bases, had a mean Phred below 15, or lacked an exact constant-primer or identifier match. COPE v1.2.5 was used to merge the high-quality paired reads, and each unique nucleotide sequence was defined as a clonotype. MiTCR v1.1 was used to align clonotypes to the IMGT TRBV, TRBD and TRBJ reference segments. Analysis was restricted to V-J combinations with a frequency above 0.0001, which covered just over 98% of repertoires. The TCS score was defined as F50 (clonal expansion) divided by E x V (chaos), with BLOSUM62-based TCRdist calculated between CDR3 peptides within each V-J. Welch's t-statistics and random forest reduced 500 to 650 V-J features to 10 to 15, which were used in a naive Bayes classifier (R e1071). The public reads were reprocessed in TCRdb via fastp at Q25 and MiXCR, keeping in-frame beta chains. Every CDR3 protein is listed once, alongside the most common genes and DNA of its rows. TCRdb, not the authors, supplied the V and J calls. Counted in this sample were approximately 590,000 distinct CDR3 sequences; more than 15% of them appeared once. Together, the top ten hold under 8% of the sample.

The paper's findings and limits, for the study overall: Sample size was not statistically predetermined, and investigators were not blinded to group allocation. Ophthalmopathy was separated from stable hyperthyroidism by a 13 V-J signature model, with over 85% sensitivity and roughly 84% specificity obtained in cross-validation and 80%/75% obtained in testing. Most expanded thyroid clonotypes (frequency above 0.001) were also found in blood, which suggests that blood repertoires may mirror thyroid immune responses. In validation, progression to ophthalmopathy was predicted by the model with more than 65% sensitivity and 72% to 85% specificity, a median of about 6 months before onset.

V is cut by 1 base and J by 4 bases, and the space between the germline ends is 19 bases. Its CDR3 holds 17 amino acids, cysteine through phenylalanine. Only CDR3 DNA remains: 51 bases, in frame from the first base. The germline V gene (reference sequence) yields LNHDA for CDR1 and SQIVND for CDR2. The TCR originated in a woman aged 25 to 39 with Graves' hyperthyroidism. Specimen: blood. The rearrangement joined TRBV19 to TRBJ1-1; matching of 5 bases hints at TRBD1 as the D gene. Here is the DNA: TGTGCCAGTAGTATAGCGGGACGCCTAGCATTGAGCACTGAAGCTTTCTTT. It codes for CASSIAGRLALSTEAFF.